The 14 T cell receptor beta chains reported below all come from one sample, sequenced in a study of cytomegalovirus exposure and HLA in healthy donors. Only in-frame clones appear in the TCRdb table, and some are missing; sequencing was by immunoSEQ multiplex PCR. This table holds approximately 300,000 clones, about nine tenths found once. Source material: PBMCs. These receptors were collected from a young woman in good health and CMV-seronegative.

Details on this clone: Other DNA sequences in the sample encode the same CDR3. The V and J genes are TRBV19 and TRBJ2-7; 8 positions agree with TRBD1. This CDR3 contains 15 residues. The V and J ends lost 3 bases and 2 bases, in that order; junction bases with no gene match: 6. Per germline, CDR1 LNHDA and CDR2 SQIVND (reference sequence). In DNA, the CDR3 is TGTGCCAGTAGTATTGAGGGCAGGGGGCCCTACGAGCAGTACTTC. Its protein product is CASSIEGRGPYEQYF.

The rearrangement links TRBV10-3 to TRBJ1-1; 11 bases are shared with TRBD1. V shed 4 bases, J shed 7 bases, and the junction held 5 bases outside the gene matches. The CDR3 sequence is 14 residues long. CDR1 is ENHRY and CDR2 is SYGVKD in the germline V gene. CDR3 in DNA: TGTGCCATCAGTGTAGGGGACAGGGGGAGTGAAGCTTTCTTT. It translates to CAISVGDRGSEAFF.

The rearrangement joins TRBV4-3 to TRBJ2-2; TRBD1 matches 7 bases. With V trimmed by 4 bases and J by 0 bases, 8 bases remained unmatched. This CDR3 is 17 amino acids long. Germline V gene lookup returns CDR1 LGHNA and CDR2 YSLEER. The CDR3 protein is CASSRLPTGTNTGELFF. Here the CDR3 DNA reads TGCGCCAGCAGCCGACTGCCGACAGGGACGAACACCGGGGAGCTGTTTTTT.

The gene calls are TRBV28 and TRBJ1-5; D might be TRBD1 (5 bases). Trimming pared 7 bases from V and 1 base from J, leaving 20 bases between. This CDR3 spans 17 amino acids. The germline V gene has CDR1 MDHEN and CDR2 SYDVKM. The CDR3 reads CASIITRDSRSNQPQHF. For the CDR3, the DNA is TGTGCCAGCATTATTACCCGGGACTCAAGGAGCAATCAGCCCCAGCATTTT.

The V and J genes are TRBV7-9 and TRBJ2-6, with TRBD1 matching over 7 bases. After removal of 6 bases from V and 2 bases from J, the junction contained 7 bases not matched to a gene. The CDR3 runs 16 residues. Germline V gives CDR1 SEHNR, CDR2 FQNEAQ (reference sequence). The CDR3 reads CASSTRGSPGANVLTF. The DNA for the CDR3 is TGTGCCAGCAGTACCAGGGGGTCCCCTGGGGCCAACGTCCTGACTTTC.

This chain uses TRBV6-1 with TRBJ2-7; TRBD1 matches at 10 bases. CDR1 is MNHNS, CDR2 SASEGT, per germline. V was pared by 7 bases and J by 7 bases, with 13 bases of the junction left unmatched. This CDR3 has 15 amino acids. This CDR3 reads CASTPGQGTPGEQYF. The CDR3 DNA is TGTGCCAGCACACCGGGACAGGGGACCCCGGGGGAGCAGTACTTC.

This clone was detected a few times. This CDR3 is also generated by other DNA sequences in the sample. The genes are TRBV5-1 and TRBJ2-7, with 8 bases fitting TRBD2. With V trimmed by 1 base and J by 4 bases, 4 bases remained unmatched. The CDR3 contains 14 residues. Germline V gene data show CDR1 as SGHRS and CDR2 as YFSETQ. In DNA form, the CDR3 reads TGCGCCAGCAGCTTGTCGAGCGGGAGTTACGAGCAGTACTTC. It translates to CASSLSSGSYEQYF.

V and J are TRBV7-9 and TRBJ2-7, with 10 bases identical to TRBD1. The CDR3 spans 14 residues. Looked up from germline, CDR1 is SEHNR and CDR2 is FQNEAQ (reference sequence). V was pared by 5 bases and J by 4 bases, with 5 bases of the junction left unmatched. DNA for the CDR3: TGTGCCAGCAGCGACGGGACAGGGGTATACGAGCAGTACTTC. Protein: CASSDGTGVYEQYF.

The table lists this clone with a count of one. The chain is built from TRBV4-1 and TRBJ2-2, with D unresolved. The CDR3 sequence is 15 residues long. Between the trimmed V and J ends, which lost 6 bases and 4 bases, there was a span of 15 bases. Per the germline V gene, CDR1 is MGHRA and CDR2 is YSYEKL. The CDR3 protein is CASSITNLGTGELFF. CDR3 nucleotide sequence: TGCGCCAGCAGTATTACAAATCTTGGCACCGGGGAGCTGTTTTTT.

CDR3 region: CASSPAASGGTDTQYF. CDR3 DNA sequence: TGCGCCAGCAGCCCCGCCGCCTCAGGGGGCACAGATACGCAGTATTTT. The V and J genes are TRBV5-1 and TRBJ2-3, with TRBD1 as a possible D gene (6 bases). The germline gives CDR1 SGHRS, CDR2 YFSETQ. Trimming shortened V by 4 bases and J by 1 base, and 16 bases separated the two germline ends. The CDR3 is made up of 16 amino acids.

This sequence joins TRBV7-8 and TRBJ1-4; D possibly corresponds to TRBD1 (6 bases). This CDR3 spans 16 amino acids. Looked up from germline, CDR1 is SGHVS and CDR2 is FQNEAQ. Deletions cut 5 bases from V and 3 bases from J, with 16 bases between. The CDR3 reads CASSQTLGHSNEKLFF. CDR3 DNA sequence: TGTGCCAGCAGCCAGACTTTGGGACATTCTAATGAAAAACTGTTTTTT.

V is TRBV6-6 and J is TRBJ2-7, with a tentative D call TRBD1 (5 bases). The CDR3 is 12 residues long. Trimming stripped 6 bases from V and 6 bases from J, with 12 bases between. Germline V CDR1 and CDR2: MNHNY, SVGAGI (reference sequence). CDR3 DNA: TGTGCCAGCAGCCTGGACAAACGCGAGCAGTACTTC. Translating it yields CASSLDKREQYF.

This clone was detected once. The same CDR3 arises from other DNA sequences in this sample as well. CDR3 DNA: TGCGCCAGCAGCTTGGGGACAGTCCAAGAGACCCAGTACTTC. Translating gives CASSLGTVQETQYF. V and J are TRBV5-1 and TRBJ2-5; D is possibly TRBD1 (6 bases). V shed 0 bases and J shed 1 base, with 7 bases lying between them. Germline V gene sequence: CDR1 SGHRS, CDR2 YFSETQ. This CDR3 is built from 14 residues.

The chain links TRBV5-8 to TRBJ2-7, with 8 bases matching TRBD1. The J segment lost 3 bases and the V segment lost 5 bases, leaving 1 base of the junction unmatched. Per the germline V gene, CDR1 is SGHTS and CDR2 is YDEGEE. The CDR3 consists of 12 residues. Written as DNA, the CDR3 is TGTGCCAGCAGTACAGGGGGCTACGAGCAGTACTTC. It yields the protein CASSTGGYEQYF.